What follows describes a single T cell receptor beta chain. This sample stems from a study of cytomegalovirus exposure and HLA in healthy donors. Germline CDR1 reads MGHRA; CDR2 reads YSYEKL. The V end was cut by 1 base, the J end by 1 base, with 10 bases between. This CDR3 has 15 amino acids. 60 Vbeta and 13 Jbeta primers were used in PCR. The data were produced by immunoSEQ multiplex PCR, yet TCRdb's version contains in-frame clones alone and is incomplete. In the table there are roughly 120,000 clones, roughly 14% of which are singletons. Sequenced material: PBMCs. The TCR sequence derives from a woman younger than 30 in good health and CMV-seronegative. The chain is built from TRBV4-1 and TRBJ2-5; tentatively, D is TRBD2 (6 bases). The CDR3 DNA reads TGCGCCAGCAGCCAAGGTGATAGCGGCCAAGAGACCCAGTACTTC. The encoded protein is CASSQGDSGQETQYF.